The rows below give T cell receptor beta chains drawn from one sample of a study of T cells in tuberculosis. Produced via immunoSEQ multiplex PCR; TCRdb's table is partial and in-frame only. The sample consists of tens of thousands of clones, nearly 97% of them appearing once. Source material: PBMCs. These receptors all come from a donor aged 10-30 years with latent tuberculosis or without tuberculosis infection. Both conserved end residues are part of each CDR3. A D gene is named only where the DNA matches it firmly. Size tells how often a clone was seen (once, few, many) or the class of an expanded clone, and some rows leave it out.

D gene	V gene	clone size	J gene	CDR3 DNA	CDR3 protein
-	TRBV28	-	TRBJ1-2	TGTGCCAGCAGTTTAGAGCGGACAGAGACTTATGGCTACACCTTC	CASSLERTETYGYTF
TRBD2	TRBV4-1	-	TRBJ2-3	TGCGCCAGCAGCCAAGTACTAGCGAGAGATACGCAGTATTTT	CASSQVLARDTQYF
-	TRBV6-6	-	TRBJ1-1	TGTGCCAGCAGTTACTCGAGGGGACTTGAAGCTTTCTTT	CASSYSRGLEAFF
-	TRBV27	-	TRBJ2-7	TGTGCCAGCAGTCCTGCGGACAGCCATCACTACGAGCAGTACTTC	CASSPADSHHYEQYF
-	TRBV6-6	-	TRBJ1-2	TGTGCCAGCAGTTACCTCCCGGAAGGGAGTAACTATGGCTACACCTTC	CASSYLPEGSNYGYTF
TRBD1	TRBV4-1	-	TRBJ1-5	TGCGCCAGCAGCCAAGATGACAGGGGGTACAGGGGCAATCAGCCCCAGCATTTT	CASSQDDRGYRGNQPQHF
-	TRBV10-3	-	TRBJ1-3	TGTGCCATCCACTTACCTGGAAACACCATATATTTT	CAIHLPGNTIYF
TRBD1	TRBV6-5	-	TRBJ1-1	TGTGCCAGCAGTTACGCAGGGGGCGACACTGAAGCTTTCTTT	CASSYAGGDTEAFF
-	TRBV27	-	TRBJ1-4	TGTGCCAGCCGACCTTGGGACATTAATGAAAAACTGTTTTTT	CASRPWDINEKLFF
-	TRBV6-6	-	TRBJ1-1	TGTGCCAGCAGTTACCTGGAAGCTTTCTTT	CASSYLEAFF
-	TRBV4-3	once	TRBJ2-2	TGCGCCAGCAGCCAAGACCCCGGGACAAACCTACTTAACACCGGGGAGCTGTTTTTT	CASSQDPGTNLLNTGELFF
TRBD2	TRBV5-1	-	TRBJ2-3	TGCGCCAGCAGCTTGCGGGGGGGACGTACAGATACGCAGTATTTT	CASSLRGGRTDTQYF
-	TRBV4-3	-	TRBJ1-2	TGCGCCAGCAGCCAAGGGTCGGGACTTGCCTATGGCTACACCTTC	CASSQGSGLAYGYTF